A selection of T cell receptor beta chains follows, all from one sample in a study of CXCR3-negative and CXCR3-positive naive CD8 T cells. From the 5' RACE reads, TCRdb lists one entry per CDR3 protein and no DNA. Here the sample table reports 150,000 to 170,000 distinct CDR3 sequences. Sequencing was performed on naive CXCR3+ CD8+ T cells from blood. The receptor source for this set is a human donor in good health. Some clones in this sample may be carry-over from other donors' samples. Both conserved end residues are part of each CDR3. Each record gives: V gene, J gene, CDR3 protein.

TRBV5-1	TRBJ2-7	CASSLLMGEQYF
TRBV29-1	TRBJ2-7	CSVIGGSNAFHYEQYF
TRBV21-1	TRBJ1-1	CASSTQDRGANTEAFF
TRBV4-1	TRBJ2-7	CASSQEAGTSYEQYF
TRBV3-1	TRBJ2-7	CASSQPEDGSYEQYF
TRBV29-1	TRBJ1-1	CSVPGVVEAFF
TRBV7-9	TRBJ2-7	CASSLAPPGPYEQYF
TRBV30	TRBJ2-7	CAWTMSLGTYEQYF
TRBV7-3	TRBJ2-2	CASSLGQGAGELFF
TRBV29-1	TRBJ1-2	CSVEGAYGYTF
TRBV19	TRBJ2-1	CASSILDAGREQFF
TRBV5-4	TRBJ2-3	CASSSGLAGITDTQYF
TRBV7-3	TRBJ2-1	CASSPFGGPSYNEQLF
TRBV7-7	TRBJ2-5	CASSLGLAGGEGETQYF
TRBV4-2	TRBJ2-1	CASSRGTSGGQNEQFF
TRBV7-9	TRBJ2-1	CASSPREAGGNEQFF
TRBV13	TRBJ2-7	CASSPTSWGGDYEQYF
TRBV6-2/TRBV6-3	TRBJ2-1	CASSYSSASGGNEQFF
TRBV19	TRBJ1-1	CASSIQSVLNTEAFF
TRBV19	TRBJ2-3	CASSIGTYTDTQYF
TRBV7-9	TRBJ2-1	CASSLIQGADNEQFF
TRBV28	TRBJ1-4	CASSLYVRDSSEKLFF
TRBV5-5	TRBJ1-1	CASMVTNTEAFF
TRBV9	TRBJ2-1	CASSVTGTSGTDEQFF
TRBV14	TRBJ2-3	CASSHGTSGTDTQYF
TRBV14	TRBJ2-1	CASSLQPNEQFF
TRBV28	TRBJ1-1	CASSSVLDPEAFF
TRBV29-1	TRBJ2-3	CSVPPGADTQYF
TRBV20-1	TRBJ2-5	CSARASSQETQYF
TRBV21-1	TRBJ1-5	CAPRKGDYQPQHF
TRBV18	TRBJ2-7	CASSLRDRVDEQYF
TRBV4-1	TRBJ1-5	CASSQEGSKVQPQHF
TRBV9	TRBJ2-2	CASSVGGTGGNTGELFF
TRBV7-9	TRBJ1-2	CASSLKLGDGYTF
TRBV18	TRBJ2-1	CASSPGGFEQFF
TRBV5-1	TRBJ1-1	CASSLLGTEAFF
TRBV23-1	TRBJ2-5	CASSRQRSCQTQYF
TRBV5-1	TRBJ2-1	CASSSPWGEQFF